The 21 T cell receptor beta chains listed next were all sequenced from one sample in a study of vaccination effects on CD4 cells after COVID-19. These receptors have no known antigen. Subsequent to less than twelve days of culture, CD4+ T cells were isolated. Every participant took two doses of the BNT162b2 or mRNA-1273 vaccine. Produced via immunoSEQ multiplex PCR; TCRdb's table is partial and in-frame only. Of about 66,000 clones listed, around 70% are singletons. The specimen comprised CD4+ T cells from PBMCs cultured without peptide, sampled after COVID-19 vaccination. These TCRs come from a human donor who received a COVID-19 vaccine.

The CDR3 sequence is CASSLAGGGVNTEAFF. CDR3 nucleotide sequence: TGCGCCAGCAGCTTGGCCGGAGGCGGGGTGAACACTGAAGCTTTCTTT. The chain carries TRBV5-1 and TRBJ1-1; D ambiguous. The CDR3 has 16 amino acids. Germline V gene lookup returns CDR1 SGHRS and CDR2 YFSETQ. Trimming took off 0 bases at V and 0 bases at J, with 12 bases between the two ends.

This chain links TRBV6-6 with TRBJ2-7; possibly TRBD1 for D (7 bases). This CDR3 has 15 amino acids. The V and J ends lost 5 bases and 7 bases respectively, with 21 bases between them. From germline, CDR1 is MNHNY and CDR2 SVGAGI (reference sequence). The CDR3 loop reads CASSNHPTGTGEQYV. In DNA, the CDR3 is TGTGCCAGCAGTAACCACCCGACAGGGACTGGTGAGCAGTACGTC.

The chain uses TRBV7-9 and TRBJ1-5; possible D gene TRBD1, 5 bases. V gave up 5 bases and J gave up 7 bases, with 9 bases separating them. Germline loops: CDR1 SEHNR, CDR2 FQNEAQ (reference sequence). The CDR3 covers 12 residues. The CDR3 loop reads CASSLGEQPQHF. DNA for the CDR3: TGTGCCAGCAGCCTAGGGGAACAGCCCCAGCATTTT.

This clone has only one observation. The rearrangement joins TRBV18 to TRBJ1-1, with 8 positions matching TRBD1. Trimming at V came to 2 bases and at J to 0 bases, leaving 5 bases not matched to a gene. The CDR3 consists of 16 residues. The V gene's germline CDR1 is KGHSH and CDR2 LQKENI. CDR3 sequence reads: CASSPDRGRMNTEAFF. CDR3 DNA sequence: TGTGCCAGCTCACCAGACAGGGGTCGGATGAACACTGAAGCTTTCTTT.

This chain links TRBV6-1 with TRBJ2-7; either TRBD1 or TRBD2 may supply D (6 bases each). CDR1 is MNHNS and CDR2 is SASEGT in the germline V gene. The CDR3 extends over 16 amino acids. Trimming took 2 bases from V and 1 from J, leaving 15 bases between them. The CDR3 sequence: CASSESFGGPSYEQYV. The CDR3, as DNA: TGTGCCAGCAGTGAATCATTCGGGGGCCCATCCTACGAGCAGTACGTC.

The chain couples TRBV24-1 to TRBJ2-3, with no clear D. V lost 4 bases and J 4 bases, leaving 8 bases between the germline ends. Looked up from germline, CDR1 is KGHDR and CDR2 is SFDVKD. The CDR3 consists of 13 residues. As DNA, the CDR3 is TGTGCCACCAGTGACATAGGGTCAGATACGCAGTATTTT. Protein product: CATSDIGSDTQYF.

This clone was found a few times. The chain joins TRBV29-1 to TRBJ1-1, with TRBD1 identical over 8 bases. After removal of 7 bases from V and 1 base from J, the junction contained 5 bases not matched to a gene. This CDR3 comprises 13 residues. Germline CDR1 is SQVTM and CDR2 is ANQGSEA. The CDR3 nucleotides are TGCAGCGGGGGACAGGCCCCGAACACTGAAGCTTTCTTT. It codes for CSGGQAPNTEAFF.

This clone was counted a few times. This chain links TRBV4-1 with TRBJ1-5; 7 bases map to TRBD1. The trim removed 2 bases at V and 2 bases at J, leaving 9 bases unmatched. CDR3 length equals 17 residues. CDR1 and CDR2 (germline): MGHRA, YSYEKL. Here the CDR3 reads CASSQHRQGRGNQPQHF. The CDR3 DNA sequence: TGCGCCAGCAGCCAACACCGACAGGGAAGGGGCAATCAGCCCCAGCATTTT.

The V and J genes are TRBV7-9 and TRBJ1-1; 7 nucleotides align to TRBD1. Germline V gene sequence: CDR1 SEHNR, CDR2 FQNEAQ (reference sequence). Germline trimming cut 6 bases from V and 1 base from J; bases unmatched to any gene: 11. This CDR3 is 16 amino acids long. CDR3 protein: CASSRGLQGRNTEAFF. The CDR3 bases are TGTGCCAGCAGTCGGGGTCTACAGGGGAGGAACACTGAAGCTTTCTTT.

Only a few counts were recorded for this clone. The V call is TRBV5-1, the J call TRBJ2-1, with D possibly being TRBD2 (6 bases). The CDR3 extends over 13 amino acids. The V and J ends lost 2 bases and 10 bases respectively, with 13 bases between them. Per the germline V gene, CDR1 is SGHRS and CDR2 is YFSETQ. This CDR3 is CASSFPGDSEQFF. The CDR3 DNA reads TGCGCCAGCAGCTTCCCGGGGGACTCGGAGCAGTTCTTC. The full variable domain, with the rest looked up from reference TRBV5-1 and TRBJ2-1, is KAGVTQTPRYLIKTRGQQVTLSCSPISGHRSVSWYQQTPGQGLQFLFEYFSETQRNKGNFPGRFSGRQFSNSRSEMNVSTLELGDSALYLCASSFPGDSEQFFGPGTRLTVL.

The chain joins TRBV2 to TRBJ2-2; TRBD2 is a possible D gene (6 bases). CDR1 and CDR2 (germline): SNHLY, FYNNEI. There are 15 residues in the CDR3. V was pared by 9 bases and J by 2 bases, with 16 bases between. Here the CDR3 reads CARRGLADNTGELFF. The CDR3 DNA reads as TGTGCCAGACGGGGGTTGGCAGACAACACCGGGGAGCTGTTTTTT.

The chain combines TRBV6-5 with TRBJ2-6; D ambiguous. Trimming took off 9 bases at V and 1 base at J, with 10 bases between the two ends. From germline, CDR1 is MNHEY and CDR2 SVGAGI. The CDR3 is 14 amino acids. The CDR3 region has the DNA TGTGCCAGTTTGACACGTTCTGGGGCCAACGTCCTGACTTTC. Translation: CASLTRSGANVLTF.

The rearrangement links TRBV18 to TRBJ1-1; D is uncertain. Germline V gene sequence: CDR1 KGHSH, CDR2 LQKENI. The CDR3 runs to 12 residues. Trimming shortened V by 8 bases and J by 1 base, and 8 bases separated the two germline ends. The CDR3 DNA sequence: TGTGCCAGCCTTTCCAGGAACACTGAAGCTTTCTTT. Protein: CASLSRNTEAFF.

V usage is TRBV19 and J usage is TRBJ2-1; D may be TRBD1 or TRBD2 (5 bases each). V was shortened by 7 bases and J by 7 bases, with 17 bases between the two germline ends. Germline CDR1 LNHDA, CDR2 SQIVND (reference sequence). The CDR3 is 14 residues long. CDR3 loop: CASTRDGILNEQFF. In DNA form, the CDR3 reads TGTGCCAGTACCAGGGACGGAATTCTTAATGAGCAGTTCTTC.

V gene TRBV6-1 combines with J gene TRBJ2-7, with TRBD1 identical over 7 bases. With V trimmed by 1 base and J by 2 bases, 5 bases remained unmatched. The germline gives CDR1 MNHNS, CDR2 SASEGT. This CDR3 comprises 15 residues. In nucleotides, the CDR3 is TGTGCCAGCAGTGAAGGAGCAGGGGGTACCTACGAGCAGTACGTC. As protein: CASSEGAGGTYEQYV.

This chain uses TRBV2 with TRBJ1-2; D might be TRBD1 (5 bases). CDR3 length equals 15 residues. CDR1 is SNHLY, CDR2 FYNNEI, per germline. Trimming removed 2 bases from V and 2 bases from J, with 12 bases in between. In nucleotides, the CDR3 is TGTGCCAGCAGTGAAACCAGGGTGAAGAACTATGGCTACACCTTC. Protein product: CASSETRVKNYGYTF.

The chain has TRBV6-5 and TRBJ2-7; 7 nucleotides agree with TRBD1. CDR1 is MNHEY, CDR2 SVGAGI, per germline. With V trimmed by 5 bases and J by 4 bases, 8 bases remained unmatched. The CDR3 has 14 amino acids. CDR3 in amino acids: CASSPLDRPYEQYV. CDR3 nucleotides: TGTGCCAGCAGTCCCCTGGACAGGCCTTACGAGCAGTACGTC.

The chain carries TRBV28 and TRBJ1-6, with D possibly TRBD1 on 5 matching bases. This CDR3 has 11 residues. V lost 9 bases to trimming and J lost 7 bases, with 7 bases between them. CDR1 and CDR2 from the germline V gene are MDHEN and SYDVKM. CDR3 sequence reads: CASAGNSPLHF. The CDR3 nucleotides are TGTGCCAGTGCAGGGAATTCACCCCTCCACTTT. Based on the CDR3 plus reference TRBV28 and TRBJ1-6, the full variable domain is DVKVTQSSRYLVKRTGEKVFLECVQDMDHENMFWYRQDPGLGLRLIYFSYDVKMKEKGDIPEGYSVSREKKERFSLILESASTNQTSMYLCASAGNSPLHFGNGTRLTVT.

The rearrangement links TRBV4-1 to TRBJ2-3, with 9 positions matching TRBD2. CDR3 length: 15 residues. V gave up 1 base and J gave up 6 bases; unmatched junction bases: 5. Germline V gene sequence: CDR1 MGHRA, CDR2 YSYEKL. The DNA for the CDR3 is TGCGCCAGCAGCCAAGTGCGGGGGGGCGAGGATACGCAGTATTTT. Its translation: CASSQVRGGEDTQYF.

This clone showed up just a few times. V and J are TRBV28 and TRBJ2-7; D possibly corresponds to TRBD1 (6 bases). Between the trimmed V and J ends, which lost 5 bases and 0 bases, there was a span of 20 bases. This CDR3 spans 17 amino acids. The V gene's germline CDR1 is MDHEN and CDR2 SYDVKM. Here the CDR3 reads CASSPSLGGFSSYEQYV. The CDR3 nucleotides are TGTGCCAGCAGTCCCTCTCTTGGGGGCTTTAGCTCCTACGAGCAGTACGTC.

The V call is TRBV19, the J call TRBJ1-5, with a possible D match to TRBD1 (6 bases). The CDR3 contains 16 residues. Trimming pared 3 bases from V and 4 bases from J, leaving 16 bases between. Germline CDR1 reads LNHDA; CDR2 reads SQIVND (reference sequence). Here the CDR3 DNA reads TGTGCCAGTAGTATGGCCGTCCAGGGGATAAATCAGCCCCAGCATTTT. Its protein product is CASSMAVQGINQPQHF.